The sequence of this T cell receptor beta chain was determined in a study of shared clonotypes between healthy human individuals. General study results and limits: Sample collection involved blood only; tissue repertoires are likely different.

Germline CDR1 reads SGHVS; CDR2 reads FNYEAQ. CDR3 size: 15 residues. Trimming removed 2 bases from V and 4 bases from J; junction bases left unmatched: 4. This clone was seen only once. The antigen is undetermined. CD45RO-negative, CCR7-positively selected cells formed the naive CD8 fraction, excluding terminally differentiated effector memory CD45RA+ cells. Some clones are missing from TCRdb's copy, which holds only in-frame ones; the method was immunoSEQ multiplex PCR. The sample shows approximately 2,000,000 clones, just under 95% of them seen only once. The TCR was taken from a man aged 18 to 30 in good health. Some clones in this sample may be carry-over from other donors' samples. The V and J genes are TRBV7-6 and TRBJ1-1, with 10 bases that match TRBD1. The specimen was naive CD8+ T cells from PBMCs. In DNA form, the CDR3 reads TGTGCCAGCAGCTTAACGGGACAGGGGAGCACTGAAGCTTTCTTT. The encoded protein is CASSLTGQGSTEAFF.